This TCR beta chain was found in a study of T cells after somatic rescue of genetic block. Assay: immunoSEQ multiplex PCR; the TCRdb copy retains only in-frame clones and omits some. Here the sample spans 55,000 to 75,000 clones, 85% to 95% being singletons. The CDR3 contains 12 residues. Trimming removed 4 bases from V and 7 bases from J, with 11 bases in between. Per germline, CDR1 SGHNT and CDR2 YYREEE (reference sequence). The clonotype was recovered from a middle-aged man. The chain couples TRBV5-4 to TRBJ1-2; no reliable D call. The sequenced material came from peripheral blood mononuclear cells (PBMCs). This chain's CDR3 is CASSTEKSGYTF. CDR3 nucleotide sequence: TGTGCCAGCAGCACCGAGAAAAGTGGCTACACCTTC.